This record covers a single T cell receptor (beta chain). As yet, its antigen is unknown. V was trimmed by 6 bases and J by 3 bases, leaving 15 bases between them. This CDR3 has 15 amino acids. CDR1 is MNHEY, CDR2 SMNVEV, per germline (reference sequence). This record comes from a study of cytomegalovirus exposure and HLA in healthy donors. Study context: Researchers previously reported finding 117 million unique TCR beta sequences from 170 million or so T cells. Study-wide points: With later analysis, a missense DCLRE1C variant became linked to TCR beta V- and J-gene trimming. The majority of CMV-associated TCR beta chains were reported as apparently HLA-restricted in a later analysis. Researchers counted 164 TCR beta chains as cytomegalovirus-associated.

Primers for the PCR totalled 60 Vbeta and 13 Jbeta. Generated by immunoSEQ multiplex PCR, the TCRdb table keeps only in-frame clones and is missing some. The top ten clones hold approximately 9% of a sample with tens of thousands of clones, roughly 70% of them seen once. The chain carries TRBV27 and TRBJ1-3; D uncertain. This sequence was found in a man in his forties or fifties in good health and CMV-seropositive. The sequencing input was PBMCs. CDR3 sequence: CASRSSRAGGNTIYF. As DNA, the CDR3 is TGTGCCAGCAGGTCGTCGAGGGCGGGTGGAAACACCATATATTTT.